A selection of T cell receptor beta chains follows, all from one sample in a study of T-cell memory formation after mild COVID-19. TCRdb reanalysed the 5' RACE reads using MiXCR and keeps one entry per CDR3 protein. This sample has 350,000 to 550,000 distinct CDR3 sequences; over 15% occur once, and the top ten carry around a fifth. The sequencing input was PBMCs or a T cell subset sorted from them (not recorded which). The receptors originated from a man younger than 35 who had mild COVID-19 (a few samples of this study predate the infection). Cell type and time point are not known. CDR3s include the opening cysteine and the closing phenylalanine or tryptophan. A D gene is named only where the DNA matches it firmly. Some rows have no size entry. The others give once, few or many, or a class for an expanded clone.

>TRBV24-1|TRBJ2-3|-|-
CATSDPRQGSDTQYF
TGTGCCACCAGTGATCCCCGCCAGGGTTCAGATACGCAGTATTTT
>TRBV4-3|TRBJ2-3|many|TRBD2
CASSHRTGLAGESTDTQYF
TGCGCCAGCAGCCACCGCACGGGACTAGCGGGGGAAAGCACAGATACGCAGTATTTT
>TRBV2|TRBJ1-1|-|-
CASREERGNTEAFF
TGTGCCAGCAGGGAGGAGCGAGGGAACACTGAAGCTTTCTTT
>TRBV6-2/TRBV6-3|TRBJ2-7|many|TRBD1
CASSYQGESSYEQYF
TGTGCCAGCAGTTACCAGGGGGAGAGCTCCTACGAGCAGTACTTC
>TRBV20-1|TRBJ2-1|-|TRBD2
CSASEWRAGGHNEQFF
TGCAGTGCTAGTGAGTGGCGAGCGGGGGGGCACAATGAGCAGTTCTTC
>TRBV4-1|TRBJ2-2|few|-
CASSQAGTGELFF
TGCGCCAGCAGCCAAGCGGGCACCGGGGAGCTGTTTTTT
>TRBV6-2/TRBV6-3|TRBJ1-1|-|-
CASSWGSATEAFF
TGTGCCAGCAGTTGGGGGAGCGCAACTGAAGCTTTCTTT
>TRBV10-3|TRBJ2-5|-|TRBD2
CAIGTSGQETQYF
TGTGCCATCGGGACTAGCGGTCAAGAGACCCAGTACTTC
>TRBV7-2|TRBJ2-3|-|-
CASLWRGSTDTQYF
TGTGCCAGCCTGTGGCGGGGAAGCACAGATACGCAGTATTTT
>TRBV20-1|TRBJ2-3|-|TRBD2
CSAYWERGTITDTQYF
TGCAGTGCTTACTGGGAGCGGGGGACGATCACAGATACGCAGTATTTT
>TRBV20-1|TRBJ1-1|-|-
CSARSGPGPDTEAFF
TGCAGTGCTAGATCAGGGCCCGGCCCAGACACTGAAGCTTTCTTT
>TRBV20-1|TRBJ1-5|few|-
CSARDPAENQPQHF
TGCAGTGCTAGAGATCCGGCAGAGAATCAGCCCCAGCATTTT
>TRBV7-7|TRBJ2-2|-|TRBD1
CSTGENTGELFF
TGTTCGACAGGGGAGAACACCGGGGAGCTGTTTTTT
>TRBV29-1|TRBJ2-1|-|-
CSVDRLLAGWANEQFF
TGCAGCGTTGATCGCCTCCTAGCAGGGTGGGCCAATGAGCAGTTCTTC
>TRBV7-2|TRBJ2-3|-|TRBD2
CARSSGGAGDTQYF
TGTGCCAGGTCTAGCGGGGGGGCAGGAGATACGCAGTATTTT
>TRBV4-3|TRBJ2-5|-|TRBD2
CASSHGVSSGGPRETQYF
TGCGCCAGCAGCCACGGGGTCTCTAGCGGGGGGCCGAGGGAGACCCAGTACTTC
>TRBV6-1|TRBJ1-3|-|-
CASSEAPPGRSSGNTIYF
TGTGCCAGCAGTGAAGCGCCCCCAGGACGGAGCTCTGGAAACACCATATATTTT
>TRBV11-2|TRBJ2-3|-|-
CASSLILGPTDTQYF
TGTGCCAGCAGCTTAATCTTGGGACCCACAGATACGCAGTATTTT
>TRBV20-1|TRBJ2-1|-|TRBD1
CSAPGQVLNEQFF
TGCAGTGCCCCGGGACAGGTATTGAATGAGCAGTTCTTC
>TRBV6-5|TRBJ1-1|few|TRBD1
CASSYSLTGDTEAFF
TGTGCCAGCAGTTACTCGTTGACAGGGGACACTGAAGCTTTCTTT
>TRBV12-3/TRBV12-4|TRBJ1-4|few|TRBD1
CASSFGQGGRLFF
TGTGCCAGCAGCTTCGGACAGGGTGGGCGACTGTTTTTT
>TRBV9|TRBJ2-7|-|-
CASSPSHDYHYEQYF
TGTGCCAGCAGCCCTAGCCATGACTACCACTACGAGCAGTACTTC
>TRBV18|TRBJ1-5|-|-
CASSPLGWGGNQPQHF
TGTGCCAGCTCACCACTGGGGTGGGGAGGCAATCAGCCCCAGCATTTT
>TRBV10-3|TRBJ2-5|-|TRBD1
CAISGTPGQQIQETQYF
TGTGCCATCAGTGGAACTCCGGGACAGCAGATCCAAGAGACCCAGTACTTC
>TRBV5-1|TRBJ1-5|-|-
CASSKTVDQPQHF
TGCGCCAGCAGCAAAACAGTGGATCAGCCCCAGCATTTT
>TRBV18|TRBJ1-1|-|TRBD1
CASSSRQGAQNTEAFF
TGTGCCAGCTCATCCCGACAGGGGGCACAGAACACTGAAGCTTTCTTT
>TRBV5-1|TRBJ2-3|-|-
CASSNGTLQRDTQYF
TGCGCCAGCAGCAACGGGACCCTCCAAAGGGATACGCAGTATTTT
>TRBV7-2|TRBJ2-3|few|-
CASSSWTSGADTQYF
TGTGCCAGCAGCTCCTGGACCTCGGGCGCAGATACGCAGTATTTT
>TRBV5-5|TRBJ1-2|-|TRBD1
CASSLDRTNYGYTF
TGTGCCAGCAGCCTGGACAGGACGAACTATGGCTACACCTTC
>TRBV28|TRBJ1-1|-|TRBD1
CASKGAVTGGTEAFF
TGTGCCAGCAAGGGGGCAGTCACGGGGGGTACTGAAGCTTTCTTT
>TRBV6-5|TRBJ2-7|few|TRBD1
CASRAGTGGREQYF
TGTGCCAGCAGGGCCGGGACAGGGGGTCGAGAGCAGTACTTC
>TRBV12-3/TRBV12-4|TRBJ1-2|-|-
CASRGAGRGYGYTF
TGTGCCAGCAGAGGAGCAGGGCGCGGCTATGGCTACACCTTC
>TRBV2|TRBJ2-7|-|TRBD1
CASKNRDSYYEQYF
TGTGCCAGCAAGAATCGGGACAGCTACTACGAGCAGTACTTC
>TRBV11-2|TRBJ1-4|-|-
CASSLRGATNEKLFF
TGTGCCAGCAGCTTGAGGGGTGCAACTAATGAAAAACTGTTTTTT
>TRBV9|TRBJ2-7|-|-
CASSPRSGTANYEQYF
TGTGCCAGCAGCCCGCGTTCCGGGACGGCGAACTACGAGCAGTACTTC
>TRBV6-5|TRBJ2-7|-|-
CASSYSGGLGSYEQYF
TGTGCCAGCAGTTACTCAGGGGGGCTCGGTTCCTACGAGCAGTACTTC
>TRBV7-9|TRBJ2-5|-|-
CASSTGTLKGETQYF
TGTGCCAGCAGCACCGGGACACTCAAGGGGGAGACCCAGTACTTC
>TRBV27|TRBJ2-5|few|-
CASRRQGGLLGETQYF
TGTGCCAGCAGGCGACAGGGAGGTTTATTGGGAGAGACCCAGTACTTC
>TRBV7-9|TRBJ2-1|few|-
CASRATAAYYNEQFF
TGTGCCAGCAGGGCCACGGCAGCCTACTACAATGAGCAGTTCTTC
>TRBV30|TRBJ2-1|-|TRBD2
CAWSGGTSTYNEQFF
TGTGCCTGGAGTGGAGGGACTAGTACTTACAATGAGCAGTTCTTC
>TRBV7-2|TRBJ2-5|few|TRBD2
CASSSTSGGYHQYF
TGTGCCAGCAGCTCGACTAGCGGGGGTTACCACCAGTACTTC
>TRBV6-5|TRBJ1-2|-|-
CASSPRVLGYGYTF
TGTGCCAGCAGCCCACGTGTCCTCGGGTATGGCTACACCTTC
>TRBV6-2/TRBV6-3|TRBJ2-1|-|-
CASSYRGNEQFF
TGTGCCAGCAGTTACAGGGGAAATGAGCAGTTCTTC
>TRBV20-1|TRBJ1-1|few|TRBD1
CSARDRTGGKTEAFF
TGCAGTGCTAGAGACCGGACAGGGGGTAAAACTGAAGCTTTCTTT
>TRBV7-6|TRBJ2-7|-|-
CASRLDMAGSPYEQYF
TGTGCCAGCAGATTAGATATGGCCGGGTCCCCCTACGAGCAGTACTTC
>TRBV7-9|TRBJ2-3|few|TRBD2
CASSKTSGGEDTQYF
TGTGCCAGCAGCAAAACTAGCGGGGGCGAAGATACGCAGTATTTT
>TRBV6-5|TRBJ2-1|-|-
CASSRGQFYNEQFF
TGTGCCAGCAGCCGCGGACAGTTCTACAATGAGCAGTTCTTC
>TRBV6-5|TRBJ2-5|few|-
CASTPSLIGLETQYF
TGTGCCAGCACCCCCTCCTTGATTGGGTTAGAGACCCAGTACTTC
>TRBV5-1|TRBJ1-3|many|-
CASREISGNTIYF
TGCGCCAGCAGGGAGATCTCTGGAAACACCATATATTTT
>TRBV4-3|TRBJ1-1|-|-
CASSQEAMNTEAFF
TGCGCCAGCAGCCAAGAGGCCATGAACACTGAAGCTTTCTTT
>TRBV5-1|TRBJ2-3|many|TRBD2
CASRLLASSTDTQYF
TGCGCCAGCAGGTTACTAGCGTCCAGCACAGATACGCAGTATTTT